This T cell receptor beta chain was captured in a study of regulatory T cells in long-lasting Graves disease. Findings of the study overall: A reduction in accuracy may have resulted from the small sample size.

Time point in this sample: newly diagnosed GD, antithyroid drugs for less than 3 months. RNA extracted from PBMCs served as the sequencing template. Sequencing libraries for TCR beta were prepared with iRepertoire HTBI primers and Arm-PCR of CDR3 regions. TCRdb fed the multiplex PCR reads into MiXCR, producing one record per CDR3 protein. The table lists a few hundred thousand distinct CDR3 sequences, roughly 14% of them singletons. This clonotype was recorded at least ten times. Its antigen is as yet unknown. The sample also formed part of further work on T cells in Graves' hyperthyroidism and ophthalmopathy. That publication notes: With the HTBI primer set, the TCR CDR3 went through a first round of RT-PCR. Among clonotypes expanded in thyroid above 0.001, most were also found in blood.

Sequencing was performed on peripheral blood mononuclear cells (PBMCs), taken at new diagnosis, from a patient treated with antithyroid drugs. The sequence was collected from a man under 40 with Graves disease.

CDR3 region: CASSRTPQETQYF. CDR3 coding DNA: TGTGCCAGCAGTAGGACTCCACAAGAGACCCAGTACTTC. This chain uses TRBV6-4 with TRBJ2-5; perhaps TRBD2 as D (5 bases). From germline, CDR1 is MRHNA and CDR2 SNTAGT. V was pared by 5 bases and J by 2 bases, with 9 bases between. The CDR3 is 13 amino acids.